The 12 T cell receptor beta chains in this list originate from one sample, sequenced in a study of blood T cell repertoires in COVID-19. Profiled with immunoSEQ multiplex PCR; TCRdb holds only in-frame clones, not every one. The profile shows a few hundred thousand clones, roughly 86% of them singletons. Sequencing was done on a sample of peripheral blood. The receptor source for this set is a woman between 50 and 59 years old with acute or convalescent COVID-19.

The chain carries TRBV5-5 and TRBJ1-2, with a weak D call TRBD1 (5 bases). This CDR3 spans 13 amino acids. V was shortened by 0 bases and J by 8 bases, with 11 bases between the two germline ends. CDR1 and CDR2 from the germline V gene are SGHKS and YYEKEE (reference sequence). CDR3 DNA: TGTGCCAGCAGCTTGGGTCAGGGAAGCGGCTACACCTTC. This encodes CASSLGQGSGYTF.

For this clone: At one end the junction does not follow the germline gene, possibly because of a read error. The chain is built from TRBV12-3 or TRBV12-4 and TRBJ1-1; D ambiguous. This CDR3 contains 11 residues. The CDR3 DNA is TGTGCCAGCAGTGTAGCCATGGAAGCTTTCTTT. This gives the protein CASSVAMEAFF.

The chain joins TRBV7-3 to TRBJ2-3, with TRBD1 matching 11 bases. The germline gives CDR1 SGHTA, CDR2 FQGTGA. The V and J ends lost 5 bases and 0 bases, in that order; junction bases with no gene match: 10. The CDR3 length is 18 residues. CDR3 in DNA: TGTGCCAGCAGCAAAAGACCCGGACAGGGGGCGAGCACAGATACGCAGTATTTT. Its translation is CASSKRPGQGASTDTQYF. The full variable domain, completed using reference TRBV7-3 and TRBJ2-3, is GAGVSQTPSNKVTEKGKYVELRCDPISGHTALYWYRQSLGQGPEFLIYFQGTGAADDSGLPNDRFFAVRPEGSVSTLKIQRTERGDSAVYLCASSKRPGQGASTDTQYFGPGTRLTVL.

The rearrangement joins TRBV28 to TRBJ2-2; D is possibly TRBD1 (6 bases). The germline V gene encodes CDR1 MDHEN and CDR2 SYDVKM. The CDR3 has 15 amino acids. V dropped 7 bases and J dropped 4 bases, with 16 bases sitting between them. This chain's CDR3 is CASIPRGLGTGELFF. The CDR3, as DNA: TGTGCCAGCATTCCTAGGGGGTTAGGCACCGGGGAGCTGTTTTTT.

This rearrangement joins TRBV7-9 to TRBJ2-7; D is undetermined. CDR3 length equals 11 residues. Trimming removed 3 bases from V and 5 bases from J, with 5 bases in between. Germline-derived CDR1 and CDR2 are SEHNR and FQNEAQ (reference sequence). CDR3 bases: TGTGCCAGCAGCTTTGTCAACGAGCAGTACTTC. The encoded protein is CASSFVNEQYF.

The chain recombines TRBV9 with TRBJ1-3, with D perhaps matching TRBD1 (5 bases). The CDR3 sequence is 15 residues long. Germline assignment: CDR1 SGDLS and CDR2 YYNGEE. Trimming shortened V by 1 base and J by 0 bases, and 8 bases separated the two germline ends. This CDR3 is CASSVWGGSGNTIYF. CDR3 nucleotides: TGTGCCAGCAGCGTATGGGGGGGCTCTGGAAACACCATATATTTT.

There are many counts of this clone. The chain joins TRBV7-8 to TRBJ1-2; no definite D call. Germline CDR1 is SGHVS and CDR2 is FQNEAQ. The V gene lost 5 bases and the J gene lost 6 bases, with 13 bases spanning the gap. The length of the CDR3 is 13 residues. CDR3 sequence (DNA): TGTGCCAGCAGCAAGGCGGGCTCAGATGGCTACACCTTC. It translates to CASSKAGSDGYTF. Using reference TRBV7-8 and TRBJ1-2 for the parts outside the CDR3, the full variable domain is GAGVSQSPRYKVAKRGQDVALRCDPISGHVSLFWYQQALGQGPEFLTYFQNEAQLDKSGLPSDRFFAERPEGSVSTLKIQRTQQEDSAVYLCASSKAGSDGYTFGSGTRLTVV.

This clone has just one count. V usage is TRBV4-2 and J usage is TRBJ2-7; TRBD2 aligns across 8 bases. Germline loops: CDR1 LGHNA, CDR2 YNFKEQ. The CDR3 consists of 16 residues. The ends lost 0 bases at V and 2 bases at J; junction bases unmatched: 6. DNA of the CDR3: TGTGCCAGCAGCCAAGATCTGAGTAGCGGGACCTACGAGCAGTACTTC. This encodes CASSQDLSSGTYEQYF.

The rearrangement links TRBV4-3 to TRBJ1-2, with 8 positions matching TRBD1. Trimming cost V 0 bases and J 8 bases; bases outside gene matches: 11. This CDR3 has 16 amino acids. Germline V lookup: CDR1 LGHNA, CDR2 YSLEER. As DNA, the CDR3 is TGCGCCAGCAGCCAAGAACCAGGGGGCTCTTCGGGGGGCTACACCTTC. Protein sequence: CASSQEPGGSSGGYTF.

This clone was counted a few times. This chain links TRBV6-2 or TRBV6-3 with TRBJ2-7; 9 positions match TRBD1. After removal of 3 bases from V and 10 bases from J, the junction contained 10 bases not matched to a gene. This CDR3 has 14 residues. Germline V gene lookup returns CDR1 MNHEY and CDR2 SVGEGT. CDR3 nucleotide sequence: TGTGCCAGCAGTTATTTGACAGGGGGACCGTTACAGTACTTC. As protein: CASSYLTGGPLQYF.

The CDR3 bases are TGTGCCAGCAGCGCAGCTTCCCTTGAGACAGTCGCGTTCTTC. This translates into CASSAASLETVAFF. The chain couples TRBV7-9 to TRBJ2-1; possibly TRBD1 for D (5 bases). CDR1 and CDR2 (germline): SEHNR, FQNEAQ (reference sequence). CDR3 size: 14 residues. Trimming left V 5 bases short and J 15 bases short, with 23 bases between. Full variable domain (rest looked up from reference TRBV7-9 and TRBJ2-1): DTGVSQNPRHKITKRGQNVTFRCDPISEHNRLYWYRQTLGQGPEFLTYFQNEAQLEKSRLLSDRFSAERPKGSFSTLEIQRTEQGDSAMYLCASSAASLETVAFFGPGTRLTVL.

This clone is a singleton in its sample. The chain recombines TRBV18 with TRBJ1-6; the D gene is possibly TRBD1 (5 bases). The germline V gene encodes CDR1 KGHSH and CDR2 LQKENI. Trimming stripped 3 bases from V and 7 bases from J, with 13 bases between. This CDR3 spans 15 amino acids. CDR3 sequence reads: CASSPPGAGNSPLHF. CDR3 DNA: TGTGCCAGCTCACCCCCCGGGGCGGGGAATTCACCCCTCCACTTT.